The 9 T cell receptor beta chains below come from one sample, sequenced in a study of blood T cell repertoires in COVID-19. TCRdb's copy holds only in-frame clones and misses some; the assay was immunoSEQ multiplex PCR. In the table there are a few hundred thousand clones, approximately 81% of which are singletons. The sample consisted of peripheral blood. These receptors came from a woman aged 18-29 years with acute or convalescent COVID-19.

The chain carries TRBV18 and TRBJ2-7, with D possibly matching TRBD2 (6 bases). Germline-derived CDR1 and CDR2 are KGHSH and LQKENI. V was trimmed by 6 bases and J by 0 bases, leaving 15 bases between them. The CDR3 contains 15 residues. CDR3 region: CASSGMQGGSYEQYF. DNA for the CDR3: TGTGCCAGCTCGGGCATGCAGGGAGGCTCCTACGAGCAGTACTTC. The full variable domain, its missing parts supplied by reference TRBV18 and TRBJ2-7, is NAGVMQNPRHLVRRRGQEARLRCSPMKGHSHVYWYRQLPEEGLKFMVYLQKENIIDESGMPKERFSAEFPKEGPSILRIQQVVRGDSAAYFCASSGMQGGSYEQYFGPGTRLTVT.

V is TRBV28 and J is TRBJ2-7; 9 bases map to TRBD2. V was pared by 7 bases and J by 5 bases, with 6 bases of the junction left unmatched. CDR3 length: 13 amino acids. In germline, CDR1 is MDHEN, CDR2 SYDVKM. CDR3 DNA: TGTGCCAGCACTGGCGGGAGGGTCCACGAGCAGTACTTC. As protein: CASTGGRVHEQYF. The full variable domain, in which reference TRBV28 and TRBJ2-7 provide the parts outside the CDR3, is DVKVTQSSRYLVKRTGEKVFLECVQDMDHENMFWYRQDPGLGLRLIYFSYDVKMKEKGDIPEGYSVSREKKERFSLILESASTNQTSMYLCASTGGRVHEQYFGPGTRLTVT.

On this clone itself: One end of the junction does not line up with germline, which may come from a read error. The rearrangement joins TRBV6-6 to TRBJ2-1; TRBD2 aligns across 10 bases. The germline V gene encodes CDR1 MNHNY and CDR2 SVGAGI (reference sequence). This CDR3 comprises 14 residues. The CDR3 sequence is CAGSSLTSGNEQFF. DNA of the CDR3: TGTGCCGGCAGTTCTCTGACTAGCGGGAATGAGCAGTTCTTC.

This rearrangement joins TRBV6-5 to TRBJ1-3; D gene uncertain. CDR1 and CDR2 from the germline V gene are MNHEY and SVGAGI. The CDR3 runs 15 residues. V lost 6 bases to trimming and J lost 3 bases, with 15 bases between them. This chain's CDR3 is CASRRRESHGNTIYF. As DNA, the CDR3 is TGTGCCAGCAGACGGAGGGAGTCCCATGGAAACACCATATATTTT.

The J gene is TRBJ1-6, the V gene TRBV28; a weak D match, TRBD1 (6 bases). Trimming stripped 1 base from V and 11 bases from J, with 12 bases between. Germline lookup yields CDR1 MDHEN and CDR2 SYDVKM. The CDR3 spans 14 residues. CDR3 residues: CASSLYRDGPPLHF. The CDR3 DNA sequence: TGTGCCAGCAGTTTATACAGGGATGGGCCACCCCTCCACTTT.

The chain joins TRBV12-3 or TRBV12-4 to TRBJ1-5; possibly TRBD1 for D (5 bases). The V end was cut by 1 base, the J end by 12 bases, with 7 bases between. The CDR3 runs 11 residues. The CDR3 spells CASSLGQGQHF. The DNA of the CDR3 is TGTGCCAGCAGTTTAGGCCAGGGCCAGCATTTT.

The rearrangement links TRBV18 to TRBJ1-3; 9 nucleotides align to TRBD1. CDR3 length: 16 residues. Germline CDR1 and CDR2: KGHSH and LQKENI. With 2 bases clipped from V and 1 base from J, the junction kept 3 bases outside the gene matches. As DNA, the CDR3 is TGTGCCAGCTCACCAGCCGGGACAGGGTCTGGAAACACCATATATTTT. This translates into CASSPAGTGSGNTIYF.

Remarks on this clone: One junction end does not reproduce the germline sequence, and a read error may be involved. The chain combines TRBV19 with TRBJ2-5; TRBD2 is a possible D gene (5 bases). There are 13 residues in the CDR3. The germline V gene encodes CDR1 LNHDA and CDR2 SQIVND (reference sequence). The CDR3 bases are TGTGCCAGTAGCCAACTAGTTAAAGAGATCCAGTACTTC. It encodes CASSQLVKEIQYF.

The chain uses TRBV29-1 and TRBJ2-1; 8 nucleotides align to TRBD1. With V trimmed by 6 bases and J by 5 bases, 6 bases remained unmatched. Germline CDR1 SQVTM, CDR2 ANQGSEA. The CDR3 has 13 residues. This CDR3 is CSVVGQGNNEQFF. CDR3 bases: TGCAGCGTGGTCGGACAGGGCAACAATGAGCAGTTCTTC.